This entry describes one T cell receptor beta chain. These data originate in a study of T cell changes during pregnancy in multiple sclerosis. This table comes from immunoSEQ multiplex PCR, and its TCRdb copy is limited to in-frame clones, with some not included. This table has around 42,000 clones, 92% appearing once. Per germline, CDR1 MNHEY and CDR2 SMNVEV (reference sequence). CDR3 length: 15 residues. V was cut by 2 bases and J by 4 bases, with 14 bases left in between. This receptor was taken from a female donor with multiple sclerosis, enrolled in a pregnancy study. The source material was CD4+ T cells from peripheral blood mononuclear cells, sampled in the third trimester of pregnancy. This chain connects TRBV27 to TRBJ2-5; possibly TRBD1 for D (6 bases). The CDR3 nucleotides read TGTGCCAGCAGTTTAGGTATCCAGGGGAGAGAGACCCAGTACTTC. It translates to CASSLGIQGRETQYF.